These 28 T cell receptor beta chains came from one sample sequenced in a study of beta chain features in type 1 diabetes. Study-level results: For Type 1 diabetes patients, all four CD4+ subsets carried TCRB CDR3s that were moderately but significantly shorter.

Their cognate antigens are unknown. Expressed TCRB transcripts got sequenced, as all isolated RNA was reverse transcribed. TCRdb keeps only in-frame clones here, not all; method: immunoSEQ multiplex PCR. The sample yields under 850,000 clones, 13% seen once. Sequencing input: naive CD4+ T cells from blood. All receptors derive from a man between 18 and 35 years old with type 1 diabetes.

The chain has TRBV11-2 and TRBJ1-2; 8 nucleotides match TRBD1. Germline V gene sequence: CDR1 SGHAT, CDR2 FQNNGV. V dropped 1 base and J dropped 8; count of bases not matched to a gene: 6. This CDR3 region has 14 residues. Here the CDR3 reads CASSLVPTGDGYTF. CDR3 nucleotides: TGTGCCAGCAGCTTAGTTCCGACAGGGGACGGCTACACCTTC.

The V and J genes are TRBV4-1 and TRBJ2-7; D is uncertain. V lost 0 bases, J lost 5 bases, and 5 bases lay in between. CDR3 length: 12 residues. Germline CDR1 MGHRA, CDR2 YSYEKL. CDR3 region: CASSQENDEQYF. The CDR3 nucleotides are TGCGCCAGCAGCCAAGAGAACGACGAGCAGTACTTC.

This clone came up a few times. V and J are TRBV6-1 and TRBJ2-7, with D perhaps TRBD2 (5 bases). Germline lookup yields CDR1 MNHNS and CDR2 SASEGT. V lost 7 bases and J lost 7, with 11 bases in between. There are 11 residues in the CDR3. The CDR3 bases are TGTGCCAGCATCCGAGGAGGAGAGCAGTACTTC. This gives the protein CASIRGGEQYF.

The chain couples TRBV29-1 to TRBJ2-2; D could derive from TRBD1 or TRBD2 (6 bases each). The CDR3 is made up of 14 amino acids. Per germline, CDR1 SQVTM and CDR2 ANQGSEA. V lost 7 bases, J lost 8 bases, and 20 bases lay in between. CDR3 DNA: TGCAGCGCCCTACCGGGGGTAGGGGGTGGGGAGCTGTTTTTT. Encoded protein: CSALPGVGGGELFF.

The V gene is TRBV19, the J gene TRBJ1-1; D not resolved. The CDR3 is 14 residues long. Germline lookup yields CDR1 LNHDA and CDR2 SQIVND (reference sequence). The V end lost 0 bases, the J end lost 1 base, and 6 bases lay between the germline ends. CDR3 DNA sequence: TGTGCCAGTAGTATAGATAGGTGGAACACTGAAGCTTTCTTT. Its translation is CASSIDRWNTEAFF.

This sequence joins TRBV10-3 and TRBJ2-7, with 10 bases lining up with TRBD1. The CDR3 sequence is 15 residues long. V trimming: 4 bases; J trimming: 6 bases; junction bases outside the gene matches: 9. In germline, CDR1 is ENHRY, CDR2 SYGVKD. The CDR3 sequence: CAISAAGTGASEQYF. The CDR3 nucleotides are TGTGCCATCAGTGCAGCCGGGACAGGGGCAAGCGAGCAGTACTTC.

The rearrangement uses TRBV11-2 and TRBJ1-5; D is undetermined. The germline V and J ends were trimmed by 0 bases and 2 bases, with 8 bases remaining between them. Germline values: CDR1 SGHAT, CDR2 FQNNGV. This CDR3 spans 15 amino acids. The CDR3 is CASSLDRGGNQPQHF. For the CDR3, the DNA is TGTGCCAGCAGCTTAGATCGGGGAGGCAATCAGCCCCAGCATTTT.

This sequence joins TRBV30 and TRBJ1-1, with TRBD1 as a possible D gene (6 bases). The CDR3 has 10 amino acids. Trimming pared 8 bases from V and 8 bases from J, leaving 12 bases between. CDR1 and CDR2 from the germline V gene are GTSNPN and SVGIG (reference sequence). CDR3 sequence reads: CAGGPGEAFF. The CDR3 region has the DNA TGTGCCGGGGGCCCTGGAGAAGCTTTCTTT.

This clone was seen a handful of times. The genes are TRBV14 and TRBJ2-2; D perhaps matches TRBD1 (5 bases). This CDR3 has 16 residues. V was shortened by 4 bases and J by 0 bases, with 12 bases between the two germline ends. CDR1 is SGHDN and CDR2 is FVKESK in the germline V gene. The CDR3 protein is CASSLRQFSNTGELFF. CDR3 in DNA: TGTGCCAGCAGCCTTAGACAGTTTTCGAACACCGGGGAGCTGTTTTTT.

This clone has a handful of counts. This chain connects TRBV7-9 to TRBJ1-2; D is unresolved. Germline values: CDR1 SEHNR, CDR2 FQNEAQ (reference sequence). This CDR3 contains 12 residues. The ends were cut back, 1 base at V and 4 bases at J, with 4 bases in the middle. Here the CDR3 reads CASSLESYGYTF. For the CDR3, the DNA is TGTGCCAGCAGCTTAGAGAGCTATGGCTACACCTTC.

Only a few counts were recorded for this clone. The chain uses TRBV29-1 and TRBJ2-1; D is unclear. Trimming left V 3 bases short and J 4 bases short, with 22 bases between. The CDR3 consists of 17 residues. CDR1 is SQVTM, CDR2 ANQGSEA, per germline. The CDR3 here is CSVDPKLHTEIYNEQFF. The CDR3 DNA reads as TGCAGCGTTGATCCCAAACTTCACACAGAGATATACAATGAGCAGTTCTTC.

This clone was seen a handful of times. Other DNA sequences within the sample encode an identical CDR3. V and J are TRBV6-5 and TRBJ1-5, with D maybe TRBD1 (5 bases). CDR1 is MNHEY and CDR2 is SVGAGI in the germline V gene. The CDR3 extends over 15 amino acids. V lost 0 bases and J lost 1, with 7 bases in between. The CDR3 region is CASSYSGDSNQPQHF. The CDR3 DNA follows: TGTGCCAGCAGTTACTCGGGGGACAGCAATCAGCCCCAGCATTTT.

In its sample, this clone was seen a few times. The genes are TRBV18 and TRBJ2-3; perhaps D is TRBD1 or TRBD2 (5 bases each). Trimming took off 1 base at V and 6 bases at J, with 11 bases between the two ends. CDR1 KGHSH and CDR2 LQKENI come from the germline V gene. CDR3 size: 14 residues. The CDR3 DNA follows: TGTGCCAGCTCACCACTCCAGGGAGAGGATACGCAGTATTTT. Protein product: CASSPLQGEDTQYF.

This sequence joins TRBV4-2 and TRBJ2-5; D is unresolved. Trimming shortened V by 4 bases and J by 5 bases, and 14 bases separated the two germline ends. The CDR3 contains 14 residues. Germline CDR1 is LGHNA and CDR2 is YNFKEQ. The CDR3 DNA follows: TGTGCCAGCAGCCCCACGAGGCCGCGGGAGACCCAGTACTTC. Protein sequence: CASSPTRPRETQYF.

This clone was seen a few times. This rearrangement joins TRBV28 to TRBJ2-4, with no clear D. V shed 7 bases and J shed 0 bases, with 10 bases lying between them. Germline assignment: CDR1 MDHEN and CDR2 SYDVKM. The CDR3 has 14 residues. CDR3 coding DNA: TGTGCCAGCACCCGACACCTAGCCAAAAACATTCAGTACTTC. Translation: CASTRHLAKNIQYF.

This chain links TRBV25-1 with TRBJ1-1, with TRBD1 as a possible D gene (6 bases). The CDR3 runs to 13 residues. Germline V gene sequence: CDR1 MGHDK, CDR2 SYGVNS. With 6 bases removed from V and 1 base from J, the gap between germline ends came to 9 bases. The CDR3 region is CASSLTGNTEAFF. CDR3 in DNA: TGTGCCAGCAGCCTGACAGGGAACACTGAAGCTTTCTTT.

CDR3 DNA: TGTGCCAGCAGTATACCGGGACAGGGTCGGGATACGCAGTATTTT. The encoded protein is CASSIPGQGRDTQYF. The rearrangement links TRBV13 to TRBJ2-3; 9 nucleotides align to TRBD1. The trim removed 6 bases at V and 6 bases at J, leaving 10 bases unmatched. CDR1 PRHDT and CDR2 FYEKMQ come from the germline V gene (reference sequence). The length of the CDR3 is 15 residues.

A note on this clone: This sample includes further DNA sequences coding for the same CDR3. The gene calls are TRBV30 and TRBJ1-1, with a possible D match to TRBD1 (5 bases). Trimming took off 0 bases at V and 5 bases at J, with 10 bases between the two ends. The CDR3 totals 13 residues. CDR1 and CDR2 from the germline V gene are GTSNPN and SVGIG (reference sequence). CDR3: CAWSVGGWTEAFF. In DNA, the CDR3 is TGTGCCTGGAGTGTTGGGGGTTGGACTGAAGCTTTCTTT.

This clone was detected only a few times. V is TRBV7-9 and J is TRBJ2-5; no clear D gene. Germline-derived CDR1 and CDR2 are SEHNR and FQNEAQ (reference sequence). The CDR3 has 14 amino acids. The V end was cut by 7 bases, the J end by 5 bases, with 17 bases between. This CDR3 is CASNLGATRETQYF. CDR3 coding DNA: TGTGCCAGCAACCTTGGAGCAACCCGGGAGACCCAGTACTTC.

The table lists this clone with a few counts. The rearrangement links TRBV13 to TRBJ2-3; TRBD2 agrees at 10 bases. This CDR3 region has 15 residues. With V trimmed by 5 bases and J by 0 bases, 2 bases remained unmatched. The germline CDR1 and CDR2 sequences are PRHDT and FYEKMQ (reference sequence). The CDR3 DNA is TGTGCCAGCAGCCTACTAGCGGGGAGCACAGATACGCAGTATTTT. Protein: CASSLLAGSTDTQYF.

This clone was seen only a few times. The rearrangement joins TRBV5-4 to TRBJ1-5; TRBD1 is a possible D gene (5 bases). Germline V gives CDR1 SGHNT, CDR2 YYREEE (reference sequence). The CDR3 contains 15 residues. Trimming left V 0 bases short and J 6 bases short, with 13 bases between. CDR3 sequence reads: CASSLGPGIVQPQHF. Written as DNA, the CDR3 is TGTGCCAGCAGCTTGGGGCCAGGGATCGTTCAGCCCCAGCATTTT.

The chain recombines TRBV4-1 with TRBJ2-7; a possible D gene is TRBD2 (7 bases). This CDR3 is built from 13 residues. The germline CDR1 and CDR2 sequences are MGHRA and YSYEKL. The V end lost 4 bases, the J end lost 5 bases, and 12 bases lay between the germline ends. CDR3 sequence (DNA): TGCGCCAGCAGCCCTAGGGGGGGCAACGAGCAGTACTTC. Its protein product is CASSPRGGNEQYF.

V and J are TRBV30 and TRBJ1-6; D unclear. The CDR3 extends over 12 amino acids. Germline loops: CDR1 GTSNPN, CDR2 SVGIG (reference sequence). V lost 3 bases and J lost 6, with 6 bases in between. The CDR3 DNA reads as TGTGCCTGGAGGGGTATTAATTCACCCCTCCACTTT. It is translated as CAWRGINSPLHF.

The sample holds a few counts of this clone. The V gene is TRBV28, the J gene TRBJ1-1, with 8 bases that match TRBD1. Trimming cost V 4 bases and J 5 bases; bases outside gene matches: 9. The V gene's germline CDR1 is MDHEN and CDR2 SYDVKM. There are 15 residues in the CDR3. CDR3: CASSSPQGASTEAFF. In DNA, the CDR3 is TGTGCCAGCAGTTCCCCCCAGGGGGCGAGTACTGAAGCTTTCTTT. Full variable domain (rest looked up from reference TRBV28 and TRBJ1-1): DVKVTQSSRYLVKRTGEKVFLECVQDMDHENMFWYRQDPGLGLRLIYFSYDVKMKEKGDIPEGYSVSREKKERFSLILESASTNQTSMYLCASSSPQGASTEAFFGQGTRLTVV.

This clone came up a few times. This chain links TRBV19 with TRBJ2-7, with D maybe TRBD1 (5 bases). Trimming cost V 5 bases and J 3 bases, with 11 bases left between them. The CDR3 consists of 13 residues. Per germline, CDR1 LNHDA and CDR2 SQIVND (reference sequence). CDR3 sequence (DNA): TGTGCCAGTAGTGGGGCAACAGGCTACGAGCAGTACTTC. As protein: CASSGATGYEQYF.

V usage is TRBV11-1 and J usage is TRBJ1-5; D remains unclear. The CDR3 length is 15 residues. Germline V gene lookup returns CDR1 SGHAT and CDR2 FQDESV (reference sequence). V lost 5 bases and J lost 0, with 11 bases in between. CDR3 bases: TGTGCCAGCAGCGAGGGCGGGGATAGCAATCAGCCCCAGCATTTT. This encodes CASSEGGDSNQPQHF. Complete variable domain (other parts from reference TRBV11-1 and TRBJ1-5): EAEVAQSPRYKITEKSQAVAFWCDPISGHATLYWYRQILGQGPELLVQFQDESVVDDSQLPKDRFSAERLKGVDSTLKIQPAELGDSAMYLCASSEGGDSNQPQHFGDGTRLSIL.

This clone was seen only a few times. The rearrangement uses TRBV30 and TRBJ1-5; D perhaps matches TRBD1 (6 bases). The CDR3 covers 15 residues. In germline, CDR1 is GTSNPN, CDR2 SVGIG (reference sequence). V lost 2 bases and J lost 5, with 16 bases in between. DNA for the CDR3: TGTGCCTGGAGTCCCGGGGGGGCCAGCCATCAGCCCCAGCATTTT. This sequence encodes CAWSPGGASHQPQHF.

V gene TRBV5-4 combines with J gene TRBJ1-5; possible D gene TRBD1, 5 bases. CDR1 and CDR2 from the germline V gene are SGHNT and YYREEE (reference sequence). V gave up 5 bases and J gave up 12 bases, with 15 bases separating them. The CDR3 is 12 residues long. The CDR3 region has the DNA TGTGCCAGCAGGTTTGCAGGTCAGGGCCAGCATTTT. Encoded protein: CASRFAGQGQHF.